A single sample gave rise to the 26 T cell receptor beta chains below, sequenced in a study of shared clonotypes between healthy human individuals. The assay was immunoSEQ multiplex PCR, and TCRdb's table has in-frame clones only and misses some. Among some 2,000,000 clones listed, around 95% were seen once. Sequenced: naive CD4+ T cells sorted from blood. Regarding subset: CD45RA+ positively selected. These TCRs come from a young man in good health.

The chain couples TRBV11-2 to TRBJ1-1; 7 bases align to TRBD1. This CDR3 comprises 12 residues. The trim removed 6 bases at V and 10 bases at J, leaving 8 bases unmatched. The germline V gene encodes CDR1 SGHAT and CDR2 FQNNGV. The DNA for the CDR3 is TGTGCCAGCAGGATTCAAGCAGGGGGAGCTTTCTTT. Residues: CASRIQAGGAFF.

The chain uses TRBV9 and TRBJ2-3; TRBD2 matches at 13 bases. CDR3 length: 16 amino acids. Germline lookup yields CDR1 SGDLS and CDR2 YYNGEE. V lost 2 bases, J lost 4 bases, and 4 bases stayed unmatched. The CDR3 coding sequence is TGTGCCAGCAGCGTGGGGACTAGCGGGGTTGCAGATACGCAGTATTTT. Protein: CASSVGTSGVADTQYF.

The genes are TRBV7-9 and TRBJ1-2; a possible D gene is TRBD1 (5 bases). Germline V lookup: CDR1 SEHNR, CDR2 FQNEAQ (reference sequence). The CDR3 has 15 residues. V lost 1 base to trimming and J lost 3 bases, with 12 bases between them. The CDR3: CASSLEAGGDYGYTF. DNA of the CDR3: TGTGCCAGCAGCTTAGAAGCCGGAGGGGACTATGGCTACACCTTC.

This sequence joins TRBV6-1 and TRBJ2-7; 9 bases fit TRBD1. Germline V gene data show CDR1 as MNHNS and CDR2 as SASEGT. The J segment lost 3 bases and the V segment lost 5 bases, leaving 5 bases of the junction unmatched. The CDR3 totals 14 residues. CDR3 loop: CASSLDRGIYEQYF. Here the CDR3 DNA reads TGTGCCAGCAGTCTGGACAGGGGAATCTACGAGCAGTACTTC.

Details on this clone: Other DNA sequences in the sample encode the same CDR3. V is TRBV7-2 and J is TRBJ2-5; D uncertain. The CDR3 length is 14 residues. Per the germline V gene, CDR1 is SGHTA and CDR2 is FQGNSA. The V end was cut by 3 bases, the J end by 1 base, with 9 bases between. CDR3 protein: CASSLRGAQETQYF. Written as DNA, the CDR3 is TGTGCCAGCAGCTTGAGAGGAGCCCAAGAGACCCAGTACTTC.

V is TRBV2 and J is TRBJ1-3; D is unclear. The V and J ends lost 5 bases and 4 bases respectively, with 3 bases between them. The CDR3 spans 11 residues. Germline-derived CDR1 and CDR2 are SNHLY and FYNNEI. CDR3 region: CASSRGNTIYF. In DNA, the CDR3 is TGTGCCAGCAGTAGAGGAAACACCATATATTTT.

The CDR3 is CASSLPPRDSHQPQHF. The DNA of the CDR3 is TGTGCCAGCAGTTTACCACCCCGGGACAGCCATCAGCCCCAGCATTTT. V is TRBV28 and J is TRBJ1-5; 7 bases match TRBD1. The germline V gene has CDR1 MDHEN and CDR2 SYDVKM. The V and J ends lost 2 bases and 5 bases, in that order; junction bases with no gene match: 9. This CDR3 is built from 16 residues.

In DNA, the CDR3 is TGTGCCAGCACCTACGGGCTAGCGGGAGGTAATGAGCAGTTCTTC. This codes for CASTYGLAGGNEQFF. The chain combines TRBV6-5 with TRBJ2-1; 11 nucleotides match TRBD2. With V trimmed by 7 bases and J by 7 bases, 9 bases remained unmatched. CDR3 length equals 15 residues. In germline, CDR1 is MNHEY, CDR2 SVGAGI.

DNA for the CDR3: TGTGCCAGCAGCCAAGAAAGGAGCTCCGGGGAGCTGTTTTTT. Amino acids: CASSQERSSGELFF. The J gene is TRBJ2-2, the V gene TRBV4-2, with unresolved D. In germline, CDR1 is LGHNA, CDR2 YNFKEQ. Trimming left V 0 bases short and J 6 bases short, with 8 bases between. The CDR3 is 14 residues long.

The rearrangement joins TRBV20-1 to TRBJ1-2; D possibly corresponds to TRBD1 (6 bases). Germline lookup yields CDR1 DFQATT and CDR2 SNEGSKA (reference sequence). The CDR3 spans 11 residues. The CDR3 DNA is TGCAGCGGAAGACGTCAGGGGGGCTACACCTTC. Amino acid sequence: CSGRRQGGYTF.

The gene calls are TRBV6-5 and TRBJ1-2; no firm D call. Between the trimmed V and J ends, which lost 2 bases and 4 bases, there was a span of 8 bases. Looked up from germline, CDR1 is MNHEY and CDR2 is SVGAGI. The CDR3 is 13 amino acids. The CDR3 region has the DNA TGTGCCAGCAGTTACGAGGTAACCTATGGCTACACCTTC. This translates into CASSYEVTYGYTF.

V is TRBV5-1 and J is TRBJ1-1; D uncertain. Trimming left V 8 bases short and J 0 bases short, with 11 bases between. Germline V lookup: CDR1 SGHRS, CDR2 YFSETQ. The CDR3 has 13 amino acids. CDR3 region: CASKIRVNTEAFF. CDR3 bases: TGCGCCAGTAAAATTAGGGTGAACACTGAAGCTTTCTTT.

The gene calls are TRBV28 and TRBJ1-1; no reliable D call. Germline V CDR1 and CDR2: MDHEN, SYDVKM. This CDR3 spans 13 amino acids. Trimming removed 2 bases from V and 5 bases from J, with 9 bases in between. CDR3 in DNA: TGTGCCAGCAGTTTAGTGGTCTCTACTGAAGCTTTCTTT. Protein: CASSLVVSTEAFF.

The chain links TRBV5-1 to TRBJ2-3; maybe TRBD1 (6 bases). The V end was cut by 2 bases, the J end by 4 bases, with 17 bases between. CDR3 length equals 16 residues. Germline assignment: CDR1 SGHRS and CDR2 YFSETQ. CDR3 amino acids: CASSFTDRPRADTQYF. Here the CDR3 DNA reads TGCGCCAGCAGCTTCACAGACAGGCCTCGAGCAGATACGCAGTATTTT.

This chain uses TRBV14 with TRBJ2-7; D is possibly TRBD2 (6 bases). The V gene lost 0 bases and the J gene lost 5 bases, with 20 bases spanning the gap. CDR3 length: 17 amino acids. CDR1 and CDR2 (germline): SGHDN, FVKESK. In DNA, the CDR3 is TGTGCCAGCAGCCAAGATCGCATAGCGGCCCGGACCCACGAGCAGTACTTC. It encodes CASSQDRIAARTHEQYF. The whole variable domain, remainder taken from reference TRBV14 and TRBJ2-7, is EAGVTQFPSHSVIEKGQTVTLRCDPISGHDNLYWYRRVMGKEIKFLLHFVKESKQDESGMPNNRFLAERTGGTYSTLKVQPAELEDSGVYFCASSQDRIAARTHEQYFGPGTRLTVT.

The CDR3: CASSSRGLANTGELFF. DNA for the CDR3: TGTGCCAGCAGCTCTCGGGGTCTCGCGAACACCGGGGAGCTGTTTTTT. V is TRBV7-9 and J is TRBJ2-2; possibly TRBD2 for D (5 bases). From germline, CDR1 is SEHNR and CDR2 FQNEAQ (reference sequence). The V end lost 4 bases, the J end lost 0 bases, and 12 bases lay between the germline ends. The CDR3 runs to 16 residues.

The rearrangement uses TRBV7-2 and TRBJ1-2; possible D gene TRBD1, 5 bases. CDR3 length: 14 amino acids. V gave up 5 bases and J gave up 0 bases, with 10 bases separating them. Per germline, CDR1 SGHTA and CDR2 FQGNSA. The CDR3 here is CASSRDGTNYGYTF. The CDR3 nucleotides read TGTGCCAGCAGCCGGGACGGAACTAACTATGGCTACACCTTC.

The gene calls are TRBV10-3 and TRBJ1-3, with TRBD1 identical over 8 bases. CDR1 is ENHRY, CDR2 SYGVKD, per germline. The CDR3 sequence is 14 residues long. Germline trimming cut 7 bases from V and 4 bases from J; bases unmatched to any gene: 6. In DNA, the CDR3 is TGTGCCATCACCTTAGACAGGGGAGGAAACACCATATATTTT. It yields the protein CAITLDRGGNTIYF.

The V and J genes are TRBV27 and TRBJ1-1; 8 bases match TRBD1. The CDR3 sequence is 18 residues long. V trimming: 0 bases; J trimming: 11 bases; junction bases outside the gene matches: 20. Germline CDR1 and CDR2: MNHEY and SMNVEV (reference sequence). DNA for the CDR3: TGTGCCAGCAGTTTATCGCTACCTGGGACAGGTCGGGGTTACATTGCTTTCTTT. This sequence encodes CASSLSLPGTGRGYIAFF.

This clone was seen a handful of times. The V call is TRBV10-3, the J call TRBJ2-7; D gene uncertain. Germline CDR1 reads ENHRY; CDR2 reads SYGVKD. The CDR3 runs to 11 residues. The V and J ends lost 9 bases and 2 bases respectively, with 8 bases between them. In nucleotides, the CDR3 is TGTGCCATGGCTTCTACCTACGAGCAGTACTTC. It encodes CAMASTYEQYF.

The chain couples TRBV10-2 to TRBJ2-7; 10 positions agree with TRBD2. CDR1 is WSHSY, CDR2 SAAADI, per germline. This CDR3 spans 15 amino acids. V gave up 6 bases and J gave up 4 bases; unmatched junction bases: 9. CDR3 nucleotides: TGCGCCAGCAGATCGGAGCGGGGGGGCCTTTACGAGCAGTACTTC. Amino acid sequence: CASRSERGGLYEQYF.

This rearrangement joins TRBV28 to TRBJ1-6; D call uncertain. The V gene's germline CDR1 is MDHEN and CDR2 SYDVKM. CDR3 length: 14 residues. V was shortened by 4 bases and J by 6 bases, with 10 bases between the two germline ends. The CDR3 DNA reads as TGTGCCAGCAGTTCCAGACCGCTTAATTCACCCCTCCACTTT. This gives the protein CASSSRPLNSPLHF.

This sequence joins TRBV6-6 and TRBJ2-7, with D tentatively TRBD1 (5 bases). The V gene's germline CDR1 is MNHNY and CDR2 SVGAGI (reference sequence). V was clipped by 6 bases and J by 6 bases, with 12 bases between them. The CDR3 has 12 residues. CDR3 sequence: CASRYPGSEQYF. The DNA for the CDR3 is TGTGCCAGCAGGTATCCAGGGTCCGAGCAGTACTTC.

V usage is TRBV6-6 and J usage is TRBJ1-2; TRBD1 might be the D (5 bases). The germline gives CDR1 MNHNY, CDR2 SVGAGI (reference sequence). V dropped 5 bases and J dropped 5 bases, with 18 bases sitting between them. The CDR3 runs 15 residues. In nucleotides, the CDR3 is TGTGCCAGCAGTCCTCCCCGGGACGCGTCTTATGGCTACACCTTC. It translates to CASSPPRDASYGYTF.

This sequence joins TRBV6-6 and TRBJ2-2; D not certain. Trimming took off 11 bases at V and 3 bases at J, with 7 bases between the two ends. Germline CDR1 MNHNY, CDR2 SVGAGI (reference sequence). This CDR3 spans 11 amino acids. CDR3 DNA sequence: TGTGCCGCACGCTACACCGGGGAGCTGTTTTTT. This sequence encodes CAARYTGELFF.

For this clone: This sample also contains other DNA sequences that code for the same CDR3. The chain combines TRBV6-5 with TRBJ2-5; D call uncertain. The germline V and J ends were trimmed by 0 bases and 5 bases, with 4 bases remaining between them. Germline values: CDR1 MNHEY, CDR2 SVGAGI. CDR3 length equals 12 residues. The CDR3 bases are TGTGCCAGCAGTTACTCTAGGGAGACCCAGTACTTC. As protein: CASSYSRETQYF.